A single T cell receptor beta chain is shown here with its context. Its target is unknown. This record belongs to a study of shared clonotypes between healthy human individuals. Study-level points and caveats: Donor scarcity curtailed the genetic and exposure-history diversity represented herein. Only blood was sampled; tissue repertoires likely differ. Larger richness was generally estimated for naive than memory subsets. An expected dependence of interdonor clonotype sharing on sequencing depth was noted.

Germline V gives CDR1 SNHLY, CDR2 FYNNEI. This CDR3 region has 17 residues. J was trimmed by 2 bases and V by 4 bases; bases with no gene match: 10. The table came from immunoSEQ multiplex PCR; TCRdb's copy has only in-frame clones and leaves some out. The repertoire consists of 800,000 to 950,000 clones, with around 96% occurring once and the leading ten covering less than 0.25%. CD8 cells classed as naive were CD45RO-negative and positively selected for CCR7, excluding terminally differentiated effector memory CD45RA+ cells. This sequence joins TRBV2 and TRBJ1-2; 10 bases agree with TRBD1. Specimen: naive CD8+ T cells sorted from blood. The clonotype comes from a man aged 30-40 years in good health. The CDR3 DNA is TGTGCCAGCAGTGTATCCCAAGGGACAGGGGTAAACTATGGCTACACCTTC. It encodes CASSVSQGTGVNYGYTF.